This is a list of T cell receptor beta chains from one sample in a study of control samples from healthy donors and cancer patients. Clones were sequenced by immunoSEQ multiplex PCR, and TCRdb holds only the in-frame ones, with some missing. The table has under 70,000 clones, approximately 88% seen once. Sequences were obtained from blood. These receptors were obtained from a man aged 50 to 60 in good health. Each CDR3 is given with its conserved first and last residue. Each record gives: V gene, D gene, clone size, J gene, CDR3 protein, CDR3 DNA. D genes are given only for firm matches. Not all rows give a size; the values are once, few, many and, for expanded clones, a class.

v_gene: TRBV11-2; d_gene: NA; abundance: NA; j_gene: TRBJ1-2; CDR3aa: CASSLTEGVNYGYTF; CDR3nt: TGTGCCAGCAGCTTAACGGAGGGGGTTAACTATGGCTACACCTTC
v_gene: TRBV28; d_gene: TRBD1; abundance: NA; j_gene: TRBJ2-3; CDR3aa: CASSPLQGARGTDTQYF; CDR3nt: TGTGCCAGCAGTCCCCTTCAGGGGGCCCGGGGCACAGATACGCAGTATTTT
v_gene: TRBV21-1; d_gene: NA; abundance: NA; j_gene: TRBJ2-3; CDR3aa: CASSKGPDLVTDTQYF; CDR3nt: TGTGCCAGCAGCAAAGGGCCCGACTTGGTAACAGATACGCAGTATTTT
v_gene: TRBV13; d_gene: NA; abundance: NA; j_gene: TRBJ1-4; CDR3aa: CASSLGSRNEKLFF; CDR3nt: TGTGCCAGCAGCTTAGGGAGCCGTAATGAAAAACTGTTTTTT
v_gene: TRBV27; d_gene: NA; abundance: once; j_gene: TRBJ1-2; CDR3aa: CASRDSHYGYTF; CDR3nt: TGTGCCAGCAGAGACAGCCACTATGGCTACACCTTC
v_gene: TRBV24-1; d_gene: NA; abundance: NA; j_gene: TRBJ1-2; CDR3aa: CATSDQTGYGYTF; CDR3nt: TGTGCCACCAGTGATCAGACAGGCTATGGCTACACCTTC
v_gene: TRBV10-2; d_gene: NA; abundance: NA; j_gene: TRBJ2-5; CDR3aa: CASTRQDQETQYF; CDR3nt: TGCGCCAGCACTAGACAGGACCAAGAGACCCAGTACTTC
v_gene: TRBV7-9; d_gene: NA; abundance: NA; j_gene: TRBJ2-2; CDR3aa: CASRTMAGTGELFF; CDR3nt: TGTGCCAGCAGAACTATGGCCGGCACCGGGGAGCTGTTTTTT
v_gene: TRBV24-1; d_gene: NA; abundance: NA; j_gene: TRBJ2-1; CDR3aa: CATSDLAEPQHNEQFF; CDR3nt: TGTGCCACCAGTGATTTAGCGGAGCCGCAACACAATGAGCAGTTCTTC
v_gene: TRBV6-6; d_gene: TRBD1; abundance: NA; j_gene: TRBJ2-7; CDR3aa: CAVRQGTAYEQYF; CDR3nt: TGTGCCGTGAGACAGGGCACAGCCTACGAGCAGTACTTC
v_gene: TRBV28; d_gene: TRBD1; abundance: NA; j_gene: TRBJ1-5; CDR3aa: CASSLTGAQPQHF; CDR3nt: TGTGCCAGCAGCCTGACAGGGGCTCAGCCCCAGCATTTT
v_gene: TRBV7-9; d_gene: TRBD1; abundance: NA; j_gene: TRBJ2-7; CDR3aa: CASSTADRDSPYEQYF; CDR3nt: TGTGCCAGCAGCACTGCCGACCGGGACAGTCCCTACGAGCAGTACTTC
v_gene: TRBV5-1; d_gene: NA; abundance: NA; j_gene: TRBJ1-5; CDR3aa: CASSLSGTNQPQHF; CDR3nt: TGCGCCAGCAGCTTGTCAGGGACCAATCAGCCCCAGCATTTT
v_gene: TRBV28; d_gene: NA; abundance: NA; j_gene: TRBJ2-7; CDR3aa: CASSLIAGRHPHTSNEQYF; CDR3nt: TGTGCCAGCAGTTTAATCGCGGGCCGACATCCCCATACGAGCAACGAGCAGTACTTC
v_gene: TRBV6-2/TRBV6-3; d_gene: NA; abundance: few; j_gene: TRBJ2-6; CDR3aa: CASSLRLDSVLTF; CDR3nt: TGTGCCAGCAGTCTCCGTTTAGATAGCGTCCTGACTTTC
v_gene: TRBV7-2; d_gene: NA; abundance: NA; j_gene: TRBJ2-7; CDR3aa: CASSSYNLEQYF; CDR3nt: TGTGCCAGCAGCTCCTACAACCTGGAGCAGTACTTC
v_gene: TRBV5-5; d_gene: NA; abundance: NA; j_gene: TRBJ1-2; CDR3aa: CASSLDPSFYGYTF; CDR3nt: TGTGCCAGCAGCTTAGACCCTTCTTTCTATGGCTACACCTTC
v_gene: TRBV9; d_gene: NA; abundance: NA; j_gene: TRBJ1-5; CDR3aa: CASSVDPADQPQHF; CDR3nt: TGCGCCAGCAGCGTAGACCCGGCGGATCAGCCCCAGCATTTT